This T cell receptor (beta chain) was observed in a study of patients and donors after allogeneic stem cell transplantation. This clonotype was observed a handful of times. Given a much more abundant clone one base away, this may be a read error. TCRdb itself ran the RT-PCR reads through MiXCR, one entry per CDR3 protein. Of about 57,000 distinct CDR3 sequences listed, about an eighth are singletons. The TCR originated in a human donor who was either an allogeneic HSCT recipient or a stem cell or donor lymphocyte infusion donor (not recorded which). It is not recorded whose cells these are; they may come from a transplant donor. Sequencing input: blood, either unsorted or a sorted T cell fraction (not recorded which).

The CDR3 loop is CASSITDTQYF. The CDR3 coding sequence is TGTGCCAGCAGCATAACAGATACGCAGTATTTT. This chain connects TRBV25-1 to TRBJ2-3; no firm D call. Germline lookup yields CDR1 MGHDK and CDR2 SYGVNS. This CDR3 is 11 amino acids long. The V and J ends lost 6 bases and 3 bases respectively, with 4 bases between them. Full variable domain (remainder filled in from reference TRBV25-1 and TRBJ2-3): EADIYQTPRYLVIGTGKKITLECSQTMGHDKMYWYQQDPGMELHLIHYSYGVNSTEKGDLSSESTVSRIRTEHFPLTLESARPSHTSQYLCASSITDTQYFGPGTRLTVL.